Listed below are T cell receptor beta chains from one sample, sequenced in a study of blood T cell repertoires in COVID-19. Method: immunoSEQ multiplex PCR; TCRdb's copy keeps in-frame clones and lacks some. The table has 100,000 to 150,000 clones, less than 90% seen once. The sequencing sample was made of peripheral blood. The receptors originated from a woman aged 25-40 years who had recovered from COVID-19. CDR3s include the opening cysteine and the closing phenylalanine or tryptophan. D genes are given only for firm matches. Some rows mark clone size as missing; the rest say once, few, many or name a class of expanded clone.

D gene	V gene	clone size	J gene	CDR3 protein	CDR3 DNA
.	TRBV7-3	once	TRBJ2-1	CASSLLGSYNEQFF	TGTGCCAGCAGCTTACTGGGCAGCTACAATGAGCAGTTCTTC
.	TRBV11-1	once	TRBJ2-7	CASSYDVRAYEQYF	TGTGCCAGCAGCTACGACGTGCGGGCCTACGAGCAGTACTTC
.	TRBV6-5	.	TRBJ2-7	CASRRDTLNEQYF	TGTGCCAGCAGAAGGGACACCCTGAATGAGCAGTACTTC
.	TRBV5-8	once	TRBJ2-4	CASSLGGPKNIQYF	TGTGCCAGCAGCTTGGGGGGGCCCAAAAACATTCAGTACTTC
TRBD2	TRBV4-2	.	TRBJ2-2	CASSQEASGGASGTGELFF	TGTGCCAGCAGCCAAGAGGCTAGCGGGGGGGCCTCGGGCACCGGGGAGCTGTTTTTT
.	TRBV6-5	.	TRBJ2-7	CASSYPGSYEQYF	TGTGCCAGCAGTTACCCGGGAAGCTACGAGCAGTACTTC
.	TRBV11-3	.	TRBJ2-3	CASSLGETGTDTQYF	TGTGCCAGCAGCTTAGGGGAGACTGGCACAGATACGCAGTATTTT
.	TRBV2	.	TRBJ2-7	CASSESPGSYEQYF	TGTGCCAGCAGTGAGTCCCCGGGCTCCTACGAGCAGTACTTC
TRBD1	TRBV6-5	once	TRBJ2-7	CASSFYSGGGNEQYF	TGTGCCAGCAGTTTCTACTCAGGGGGCGGCAACGAGCAGTACTTC
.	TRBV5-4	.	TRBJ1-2	CASTPNRGGHGYTF	TGTGCCAGCACCCCCAACCGGGGGGGGCATGGCTACACCTTC
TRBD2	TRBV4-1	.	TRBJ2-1	CASSQLAGDPYNEQFF	TGCGCCAGCAGCCAACTCGCGGGGGATCCCTACAATGAGCAGTTCTTC
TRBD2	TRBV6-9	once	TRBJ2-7	CASSSPLWSGGYDEQYF	TGTGCCAGCAGTAGCCCTTTATGGAGCGGGGGTTACGACGAGCAGTACTTC
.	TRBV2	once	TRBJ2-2	CASSTPLPDTSTGELFF	TGTGCCAGCAGTACCCCCTTGCCGGACACCTCCACCGGGGAGCTGTTTTTT
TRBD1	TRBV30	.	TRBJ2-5	CAWTGGKTQYF	TGTGCCTGGACAGGGGGTAAGACCCAGTACTTC
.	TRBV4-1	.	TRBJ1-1	CASSPGGGGTEAFF	TGCGCCAGCAGCCCGGGGGGAGGGGGCACTGAAGCTTTCTTT
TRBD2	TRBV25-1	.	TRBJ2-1	CASSGTSGRALDNEQFF	TGTGCCAGCAGTGGGACTAGCGGGAGGGCCTTGGACAATGAGCAGTTCTTC
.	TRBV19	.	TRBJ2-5	CASSRSQFQETQYF	TGTGCCAGTAGTAGATCACAGTTCCAAGAGACCCAGTACTTC
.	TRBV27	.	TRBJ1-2	CASRPLEENYGYTF	TGTGCCAGCAGACCCCTGGAGGAGAACTATGGCTACACCTTC
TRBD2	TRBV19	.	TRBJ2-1	CASSETSGDRRKQFF	TGTGCCAGTAGTGAGACTAGCGGGGACCGAAGGAAGCAGTTCTTC
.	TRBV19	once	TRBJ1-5	CASSNRDSNQPQHF	TGTGCCAGTAGTAACAGGGATAGCAATCAGCCCCAGCATTTT
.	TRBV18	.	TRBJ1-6	CASSPGTRDSPLHF	TGTGCCAGCTCACCAGGGACAAGGGATTCACCCCTCCACTTT
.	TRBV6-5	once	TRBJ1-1	CASSRSRGGTEAFF	TGTGCCAGCAGTCGTTCTCGGGGTGGGACTGAAGCTTTCTTT
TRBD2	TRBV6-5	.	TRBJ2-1	CASSYFSSGSAHEQFF	TGTGCCAGCAGTTACTTTTCTAGCGGGAGTGCCCATGAGCAGTTCTTC
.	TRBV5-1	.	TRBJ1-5	CASRGPGPHGGGNQPQHF	TGCGCCAGCAGAGGCCCAGGGCCCCACGGCGGGGGCAATCAGCCCCAGCATTTT
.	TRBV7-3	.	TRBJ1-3	CATKPDSAGNTIYF	TGTGCCACCAAACCGGACAGTGCTGGAAACACCATATATTTT
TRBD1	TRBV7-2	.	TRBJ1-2	CASSLEQGANGYTF	TGTGCCAGCAGCTTAGAACAGGGGGCAAATGGCTACACCTTC
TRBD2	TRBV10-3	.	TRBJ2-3	CAIRPGLAGGPSTDTQYF	TGTGCCATCAGGCCGGGACTAGCGGGAGGGCCGAGCACAGATACGCAGTATTTT
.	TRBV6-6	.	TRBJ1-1	CASTRSVLWSSDTEAFF	TGTGCCAGCACTCGTTCAGTTCTCTGGAGTTCGGACACTGAAGCTTTCTTT
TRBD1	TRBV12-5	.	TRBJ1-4	CASGLGQGGNEKLFF	TGTGCTAGTGGTTTGGGACAGGGAGGAAATGAAAAACTGTTTTTT
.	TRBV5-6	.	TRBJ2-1	CASSGTGLPMDEQFF	TGTGCCAGCAGCGGAACGGGACTCCCGATGGATGAGCAGTTCTTC
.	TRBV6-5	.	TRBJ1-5	CASSGSSPQHF	TGTGCCAGCAGCGGGTCGTCGCCCCAGCATTTT
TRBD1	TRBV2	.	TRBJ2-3	CASRRQGILDTQYF	TGTGCCAGCAGACGACAGGGAATCCTGGATACGCAGTATTTT
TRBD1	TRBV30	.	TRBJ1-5	CAWSEDREQPQHF	TGTGCCTGGAGTGAGGACAGGGAACAGCCCCAGCATTTT
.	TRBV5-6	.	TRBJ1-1	CASSPGLLNTEAFF	TGTGCCAGCAGCCCGGGACTCCTGAACACTGAAGCTTTCTTT
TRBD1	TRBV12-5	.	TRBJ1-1	CASGEGQLNTEAFF	TGTGCTAGTGGGGAGGGACAGCTGAACACTGAAGCTTTCTTT